The clone carrying this TCR beta chain has ten or more counts. Its antigen is not known. These data originate in a study of CD8 T cells in ankylosing spondylitis. Study findings and constraints: Seemingly distinctive of ankylosing spondylitis blood was a TCR beta motif formed by eight highly homologous variants. Clones that were linked to disease were CD8+ and were relatively rare in peripheral blood.

Looked up from germline, CDR1 is MNHEY and CDR2 is SVGEGT. This CDR3 is 12 amino acids long. Trimming removed 2 bases at V and 5 bases at J, with 4 bases between. For TCR beta, libraries came from quantitative 5'-RACE with molecular barcodes. TCRdb reprocessed the 5' RACE reads with MiXCR, giving one entry per CDR3 protein. The sample lists fewer than 150,000 distinct CDR3 sequences, more than 5.5% occurring once. The source material was blood, either unsorted or a sorted T cell fraction (not recorded which). This sequence originates from a female donor with ankylosing spondylitis or in good health (not recorded which). The chain uses TRBV6-2 or TRBV6-3 and TRBJ2-1; no clear D. The CDR3, as DNA: TGTGCCAGCAGTTACACCCACAATGAGCAGTTCTTC. Protein: CASSYTHNEQFF.